Each of the 20 T cell receptor beta chains below was sequenced from the same sample in a study of persistence of HIV-infected CD4 T cells. This was the immunoSEQ version 4 assay in survey mode. Clones were sequenced by immunoSEQ multiplex PCR, and TCRdb holds only the in-frame ones, with some missing. Altogether 37,000 or so clones are present, 80% being singletons, with the ten largest covering roughly 1.7%. Lysates of CMV-infected fibroblasts at 10 ug/mL stimulated these cells. CD40L-negative CD69-negative CD45RO-high memory CD4+ T cells were sorted as populations depleted of antigen-responding cells. Their antigen targets remain unknown. The sample here was CD4+ T cells sorted from PBMCs after approximately 18-hour stimulation, taken from a patient who received antiretroviral therapy. Receptors were obtained from an adult man with HIV who was CMV-seropositive.

V is TRBV10-3 and J is TRBJ1-1; TRBD1 agrees at 7 bases. The CDR3 loop spans 13 amino acids. V was clipped by 9 bases and J by 1 base; unmatched bases: 5. Germline lookup yields CDR1 ENHRY and CDR2 SYGVKD. CDR3 coding DNA: TGTGCCATGAGGGGACAGCCGAACACTGAAGCTTTCTTT. Its translation is CAMRGQPNTEAFF.

V and J are TRBV2 and TRBJ1-2; D gene ambiguous. The germline V gene encodes CDR1 SNHLY and CDR2 FYNNEI. The CDR3 loop spans 10 amino acids. The V end was cut by 4 bases, the J end by 8 bases, with 5 bases between. The CDR3 DNA sequence: TGTGCCAGCAGTGGGCGGGGCTACACCTTC. Encoded protein: CASSGRGYTF.

The chain links TRBV9 to TRBJ2-7; D remains unclear. The germline V gene has CDR1 SGDLS and CDR2 YYNGEE. The CDR3 consists of 13 residues. Trimming cost V 0 bases and J 5 bases, with 9 bases left between them. CDR3 nucleotide sequence: TGTGCCAGCAGCGTAGAACTGGGAAACGAGCAGTACTTC. Residues: CASSVELGNEQYF. The variable domain in full, with the rest retrieved from reference TRBV9 and TRBJ2-7, is DSGVTQTPKHLITATGQRVTLRCSPRSGDLSVYWYQQSLDQGLQFLIQYYNGEERAKGNILERFSAQQFPDLHSELNLSSLELGDSALYFCASSVELGNEQYFGPGTRLTVT.

This clone occurred a few times. The chain joins TRBV16 to TRBJ1-6; D is uncertain. V gave up 2 bases and J gave up 12 bases, with 11 bases separating them. This CDR3 contains 13 residues. Germline V gene sequence: CDR1 KGHSY, CDR2 FQNENV. The DNA for the CDR3 is TGTGCCAGCAGCCAACGGCAGGAGGGACCCCTCCACTTT. It codes for CASSQRQEGPLHF.

The chain couples TRBV19 to TRBJ2-3, with a possible D match to TRBD2 (7 bases). This CDR3 contains 13 residues. Per the germline V gene, CDR1 is LNHDA and CDR2 is SQIVND (reference sequence). Trimming took 4 bases from V and 5 from J, leaving 10 bases between them. The CDR3 nucleotides are TGTGCCAGTAGTAGTAGGGGGGGAGATACGCAGTATTTT. As protein: CASSSRGGDTQYF.

The rearrangement links TRBV7-6 to TRBJ2-7; D might be TRBD1 or TRBD2, each matching 7 bases. CDR3 length: 14 amino acids. The germline V and J ends were trimmed by 5 bases and 2 bases, with 13 bases remaining between them. CDR1 and CDR2 from the germline V gene are SGHVS and FNYEAQ. In DNA form, the CDR3 reads TGTGCCAGCAGCCCCAGCGGGACAGCCTACGAGCAGTACTTC. This gives the protein CASSPSGTAYEQYF.

The rearrangement links TRBV28 to TRBJ2-7, with 7 bases matching TRBD1. After removal of 4 bases from V and 2 bases from J, the junction contained 5 bases not matched to a gene. Germline CDR1 is MDHEN and CDR2 is SYDVKM. The CDR3 runs 14 residues. The CDR3, as DNA: TGTGCCAGCAGTTCAGGGACAGTAACCTACGAGCAGTACTTC. This sequence encodes CASSSGTVTYEQYF.

The chain is built from TRBV10-2 and TRBJ1-2, with 12 positions matching TRBD1. CDR3 length equals 15 residues. The J segment lost 7 bases and the V segment lost 8 bases, leaving 11 bases of the junction unmatched. CDR1 is WSHSY, CDR2 SAAADI, per germline. The DNA of the CDR3 is TGCGCCAGCGACCCTTCCGGGACAGGGGGCGGTGGCTACACCTTC. Translated: CASDPSGTGGGGYTF.

V and J are TRBV6-5 and TRBJ2-7, with a possible D match to TRBD2 (5 bases). Trimming took off 0 bases at V and 8 bases at J, with 17 bases between the two ends. This CDR3 has 15 residues. Germline loops: CDR1 MNHEY, CDR2 SVGAGI. CDR3 sequence: CASSYSVRGSGQQYF. The CDR3 coding sequence is TGTGCCAGCAGTTACTCGGTTCGGGGTTCCGGCCAGCAGTACTTC.

The chain employs TRBV6-2 or TRBV6-3 and TRBJ1-1; tentatively, D is TRBD1 (6 bases). This CDR3 comprises 15 residues. V was pared by 2 bases and J by 0 bases, with 10 bases between. The germline V gene encodes CDR1 MNHEY and CDR2 SVGEGT. The CDR3 loop is CASSYRTGMNTEAFF. The CDR3, as DNA: TGTGCCAGCAGTTACCGAACAGGGATGAACACTGAAGCTTTCTTT.

The genes are TRBV28 and TRBJ2-1; 8 bases map to TRBD1. The CDR3 is 14 amino acids. With 6 bases clipped from V and 6 bases from J, the junction kept 7 bases outside the gene matches. CDR1 and CDR2 from the germline V gene are MDHEN and SYDVKM. The CDR3 region has the DNA TGTGCCAGCAGGCAGGACAGGGAGATCAATGAGCAGTTCTTC. It yields the protein CASRQDREINEQFF.

This rearrangement joins TRBV5-1 to TRBJ2-5; 8 bases match TRBD1. The CDR3 has 15 amino acids. Germline CDR1 and CDR2: SGHRS and YFSETQ. Trimming took 3 bases from V and 1 from J; bases not matched to a gene: 5. CDR3: CASSSSGTGQETQYF. The CDR3 coding sequence is TGCGCCAGCAGCTCCTCCGGGACAGGCCAAGAGACCCAGTACTTC.

The rearrangement links TRBV14 to TRBJ2-3; D gene ambiguous. The CDR3 has 16 amino acids. Per germline, CDR1 SGHDN and CDR2 FVKESK. Trimming removed 2 bases at V and 1 base at J, with 13 bases between. The DNA for the CDR3 is TGTGCCAGCAGCCAACCTCAGACGGCCGGCACAGATACGCAGTATTTT. Its protein product is CASSQPQTAGTDTQYF.

V usage is TRBV18 and J usage is TRBJ2-1, with D maybe TRBD1 (5 bases). CDR3 size: 14 residues. Trimming took off 4 bases at V and 5 bases at J, with 12 bases between the two ends. CDR1 is KGHSH, CDR2 LQKENI, per germline. CDR3 sequence: CASSRSGPNNEQFF. The CDR3 DNA reads TGTGCCAGCTCACGCTCAGGGCCCAACAATGAGCAGTTCTTC.

The chain has TRBV12-3 or TRBV12-4 and TRBJ1-2; D gene ambiguous. There are 13 residues in the CDR3. V was cut by 3 bases and J by 14 bases, with 19 bases left in between. CDR3 nucleotides: TGTGCCAGCAGTTTCGGAAGGCACTGGCGACCAACCTTC. Encoded protein: CASSFGRHWRPTF.

This sequence joins TRBV10-3 and TRBJ1-2; 11 nucleotides align to TRBD1. The CDR3 sequence is 17 residues long. The J segment lost 5 bases and the V segment lost 6 bases, leaving 14 bases of the junction unmatched. Germline values: CDR1 ENHRY, CDR2 SYGVKD. The CDR3 loop reads CAISQGTSGTGGYGYTF. The CDR3 nucleotides read TGTGCCATCAGCCAGGGGACTTCCGGGACAGGGGGGTATGGCTACACCTTC.

Only one count was recorded for this clone. The genes are TRBV6-5 and TRBJ2-3; tentatively, D is TRBD1 (6 bases). The V end lost 8 bases, the J end lost 2 bases, and 11 bases lay between the germline ends. Per germline, CDR1 MNHEY and CDR2 SVGAGI. This CDR3 is built from 13 residues. The CDR3 DNA reads as TGTGCCAGCGTCAGGACAGCCACAGATACGCAGTATTTT. Residues: CASVRTATDTQYF.

The V and J genes are TRBV5-1 and TRBJ2-1, with D possibly TRBD2 on 5 matching bases. This CDR3 spans 15 amino acids. Trimming removed 3 bases at V and 8 bases at J, with 18 bases between. In germline, CDR1 is SGHRS, CDR2 YFSETQ. The CDR3 reads CASSSDYLAGDEQFF. CDR3 coding DNA: TGCGCCAGCAGCTCCGACTACCTCGCCGGGGATGAGCAGTTCTTC. The variable domain in full, completed from reference TRBV5-1 and TRBJ2-1, reads KAGVTQTPRYLIKTRGQQVTLSCSPISGHRSVSWYQQTPGQGLQFLFEYFSETQRNKGNFPGRFSGRQFSNSRSEMNVSTLELGDSALYLCASSSDYLAGDEQFFGPGTRLTVL.

This chain's CDR3 is CASSSGGAHEQYF. Written as DNA, the CDR3 is TGTGCCAGCAGTTCCGGGGGGGCCCACGAGCAGTACTTC. The chain carries TRBV12-3 or TRBV12-4 and TRBJ2-7; TRBD2 agrees at 8 bases. J lost 5 bases, V lost 4 bases, and 4 bases had no gene match. The CDR3 runs to 13 residues.

The chain is built from TRBV18 and TRBJ1-5; D possibly corresponds to TRBD1 (6 bases). The V and J ends lost 2 bases and 2 bases respectively, with 10 bases between them. The CDR3 has 15 amino acids. CDR1 is KGHSH and CDR2 is LQKENI in the germline V gene. CDR3 coding DNA: TGTGCCAGCTCACCAGGGGGCTTGGGCAATCAGCCCCAGCATTTT. The encoded protein is CASSPGGLGNQPQHF.